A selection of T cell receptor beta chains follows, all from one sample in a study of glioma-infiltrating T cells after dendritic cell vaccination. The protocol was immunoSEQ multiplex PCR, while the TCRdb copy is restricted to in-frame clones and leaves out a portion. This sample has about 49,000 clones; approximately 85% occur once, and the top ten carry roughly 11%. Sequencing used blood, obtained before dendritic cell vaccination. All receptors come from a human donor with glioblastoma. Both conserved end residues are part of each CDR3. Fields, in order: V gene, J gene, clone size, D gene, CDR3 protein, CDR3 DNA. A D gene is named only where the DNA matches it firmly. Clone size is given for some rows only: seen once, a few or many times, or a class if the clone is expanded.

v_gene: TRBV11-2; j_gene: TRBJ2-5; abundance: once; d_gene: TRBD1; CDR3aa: CASSNDRGQETQYF; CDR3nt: TGTGCCAGCAGCAACGACAGGGGTCAAGAGACCCAGTACTTC
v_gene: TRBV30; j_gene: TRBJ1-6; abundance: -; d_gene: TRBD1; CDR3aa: CASIMGQVCYNSPLHF; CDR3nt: TGTGCCTCAATAATGGGACAGGTGTGCTACAATTCCCCCCTCCACTTT
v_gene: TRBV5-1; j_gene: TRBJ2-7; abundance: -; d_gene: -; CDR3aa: CASSLVPQGEYEQYF; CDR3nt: TGCGCCAGCAGCTTGGTTCCCCAGGGCGAATACGAGCAGTACTTC
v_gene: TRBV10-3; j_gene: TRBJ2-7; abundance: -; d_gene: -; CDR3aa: CAISSGGTYEQYF; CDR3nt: TGTGCCATTTCATCAGGGGGGACCTACGAGCAGTACTTC
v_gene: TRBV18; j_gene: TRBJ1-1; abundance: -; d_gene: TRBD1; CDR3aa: CASSGAGGSMNTEAFF; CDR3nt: TGTGCCAGCTCTGGGGCAGGGGGCTCCATGAACACTGAAGCTTTCTTT
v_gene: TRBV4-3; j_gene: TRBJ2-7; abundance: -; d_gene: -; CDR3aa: CASSQDRGGQSLEQYF; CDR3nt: TGCGCCAGCAGCCAAGATCGGGGGGGACAGTCCCTCGAGCAGTACTTC
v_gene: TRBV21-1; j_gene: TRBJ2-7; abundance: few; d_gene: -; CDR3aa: CASRPPPAPSGVTSYEQYF; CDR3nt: TGTGCCAGCCGCCCCCCACCAGCCCCTAGCGGGGTTACTTCCTACGAGCAGTACTTC
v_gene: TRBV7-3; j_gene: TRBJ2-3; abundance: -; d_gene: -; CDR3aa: CASSRTSTDTQYF; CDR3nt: TGTGCCAGCAGTCGAACTAGTACAGATACGCAGTATTTT
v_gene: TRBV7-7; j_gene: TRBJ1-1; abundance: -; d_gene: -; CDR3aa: CASSLLSGTNTEAFF; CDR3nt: TGTGCCAGCAGCTTACTTTCGGGGACTAACACTGAAGCTTTCTTT
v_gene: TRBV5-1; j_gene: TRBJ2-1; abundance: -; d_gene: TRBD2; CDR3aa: CASSWSGGAYNEQFF; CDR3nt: TGCGCCAGCAGCTGGAGCGGGGGCGCCTACAATGAGCAGTTCTTC
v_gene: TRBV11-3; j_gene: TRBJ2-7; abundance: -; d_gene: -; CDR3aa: CASSPLGGQNSYEQYF; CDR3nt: TGTGCCAGCAGCCCATTGGGGGGGCAAAACTCCTACGAGCAGTACTTC
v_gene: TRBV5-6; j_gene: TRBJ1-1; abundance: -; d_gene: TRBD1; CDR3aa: CASSWGTGLLSNTEAFF; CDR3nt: TGTGCCAGCAGCTGGGGGACAGGACTCCTTTCGAACACTGAAGCTTTCTTT
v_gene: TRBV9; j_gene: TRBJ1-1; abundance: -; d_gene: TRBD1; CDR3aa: CASSVQGASEAFF; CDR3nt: TGTGCCAGCAGCGTACAGGGGGCTAGTGAAGCTTTCTTT
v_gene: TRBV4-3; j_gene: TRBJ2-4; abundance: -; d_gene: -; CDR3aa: CASSQDPRGVGAKNIQYF; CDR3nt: TGCGCCAGCAGCCAAGATCCCAGGGGAGTTGGGGCCAAAAACATTCAGTACTTC
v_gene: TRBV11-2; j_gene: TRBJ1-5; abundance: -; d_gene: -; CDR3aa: CASSLAEGRNQPQHF; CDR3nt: TGTGCCAGCAGCTTAGCGGAGGGCCGCAATCAGCCCCAGCATTTT
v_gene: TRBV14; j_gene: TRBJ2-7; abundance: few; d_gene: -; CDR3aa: CASSFGETPYEQYF; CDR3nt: TGTGCCAGCAGCTTCGGAGAAACCCCCTACGAGCAGTACTTC
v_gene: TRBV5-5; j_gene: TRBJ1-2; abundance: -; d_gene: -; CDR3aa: CASSLVGAAEYGYTF; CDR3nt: TGTGCCAGCAGCTTGGTAGGGGCGGCAGAGTATGGCTACACCTTC
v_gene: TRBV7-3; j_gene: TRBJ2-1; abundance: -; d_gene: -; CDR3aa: CASSLNSNEQFF; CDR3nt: TGTGCCAGCAGCTTAAATTCTAATGAGCAGTTCTTC
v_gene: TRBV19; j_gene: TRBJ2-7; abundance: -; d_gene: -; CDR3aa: CASSQRGIGVYEQYF; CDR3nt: TGTGCCAGTAGTCAACGGGGAATCGGGGTCTACGAGCAGTACTTC
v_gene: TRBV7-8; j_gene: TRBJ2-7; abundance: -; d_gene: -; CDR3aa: CASSLGETYEQYF; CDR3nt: TGTGCCAGCAGCTTAGGAGAAACCTACGAGCAGTACTTC
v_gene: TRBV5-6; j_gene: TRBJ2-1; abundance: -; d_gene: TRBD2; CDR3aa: CASSLNHGGTSGMRVEQFF; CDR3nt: TGTGCCAGCAGCTTGAATCACGGCGGGACTAGCGGGATGAGGGTTGAGCAGTTCTTC
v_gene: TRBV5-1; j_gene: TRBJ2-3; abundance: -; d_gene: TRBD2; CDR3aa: CASSFGEGKDTQYF; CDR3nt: TGCGCCAGCAGCTTTGGGGAGGGAAAAGATACGCAGTATTTT
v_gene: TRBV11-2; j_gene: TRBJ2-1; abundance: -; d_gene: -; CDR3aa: CASSLPDWYNEQFF; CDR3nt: TGTGCCAGCAGCTTGCCTGACTGGTACAATGAGCAGTTCTTC
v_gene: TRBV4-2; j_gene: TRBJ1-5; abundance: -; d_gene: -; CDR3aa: CASSQEGGQPQHF; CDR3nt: TGTGCCAGCAGCCAAGAAGGGGGTCAGCCCCAGCATTTT
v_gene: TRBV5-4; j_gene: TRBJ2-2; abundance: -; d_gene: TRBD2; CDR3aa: CASRVAGFSGELFF; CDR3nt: TGTGCCAGCAGGGTAGCGGGTTTTTCCGGGGAGCTGTTTTTT
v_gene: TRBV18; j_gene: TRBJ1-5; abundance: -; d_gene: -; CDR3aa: CASSLQGVGQPQHF; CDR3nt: TGTGCCAGCTCACTCCAGGGTGTTGGGCAGCCCCAGCATTTT
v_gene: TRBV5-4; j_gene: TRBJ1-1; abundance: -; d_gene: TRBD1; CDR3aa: CASSLKTWTGSPAFF; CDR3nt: TGTGCCAGCAGCCTAAAAACCTGGACAGGGAGTCCGGCTTTCTTT
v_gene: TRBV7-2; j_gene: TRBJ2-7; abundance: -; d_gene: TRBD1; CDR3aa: CASSPTGVGDEQYF; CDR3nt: TGTGCCAGCAGCCCGACAGGGGTGGGCGACGAGCAGTACTTC
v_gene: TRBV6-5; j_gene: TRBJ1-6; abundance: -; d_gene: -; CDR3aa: CASSGRGFNSPLHF; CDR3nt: TGTGCCAGCAGTGGTAGGGGCTTCAATTCACCCCTCCACTTT